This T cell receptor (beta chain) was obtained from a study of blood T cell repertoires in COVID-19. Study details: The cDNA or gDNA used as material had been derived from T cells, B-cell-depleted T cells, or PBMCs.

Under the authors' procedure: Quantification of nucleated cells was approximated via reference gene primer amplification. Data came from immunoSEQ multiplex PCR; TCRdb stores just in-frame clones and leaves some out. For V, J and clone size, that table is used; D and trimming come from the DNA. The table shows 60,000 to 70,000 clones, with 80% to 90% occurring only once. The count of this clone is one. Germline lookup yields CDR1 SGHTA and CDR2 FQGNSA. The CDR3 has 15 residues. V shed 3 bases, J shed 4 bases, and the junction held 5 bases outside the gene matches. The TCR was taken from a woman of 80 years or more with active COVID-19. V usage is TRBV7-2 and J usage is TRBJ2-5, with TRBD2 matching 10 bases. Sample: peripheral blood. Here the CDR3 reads CASSFQRGGAETQYF. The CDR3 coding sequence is TGTGCCAGCAGCTTCCAGCGGGGGGGAGCAGAGACCCAGTACTTC.